This paragraph reports one T cell receptor beta chain. In the authors' workflow: How many nucleated cells were present was estimated from reference gene primer amplification. The assay was immunoSEQ multiplex PCR, and TCRdb's table has in-frame clones only and misses some. Clonal size and the V and J genes are those of that table, whereas D and trimming came from the DNA. The data contain roughly 290,000 clones, 70% to 90% of them singletons. The participants were between about 18 and 90 years old and came from under 25 US areas. Before being deemed recovered, Cohort 3 donors had two negative PCRs, clearance, or symptom resolution. The sample is drawn from a study of blood T cell repertoires in COVID-19. Study at large: Samples of COVID-19 (acute and convalescent) were obtained from the United States, Italy and Spain.

Material: PBMCs or T cells enriched from blood (not recorded which). The origin of this receptor is a man aged 30-40 years who had recovered from COVID-19.

The CDR3 nucleotides are TGTGCCAGCAGGCTCGACAGCTTGAACACTGAAGCTTTCTTT. This codes for CASRLDSLNTEAFF. The chain uses TRBV6-5 and TRBJ1-1, with D perhaps matching TRBD1 (5 bases). The V gene lost 6 bases and the J gene lost 0 bases, with 11 bases spanning the gap. Germline V gene lookup returns CDR1 MNHEY and CDR2 SVGAGI. CDR3 length: 14 residues.